This note documents a single TCR beta chain sequence. Participants had their cohort set by participant-reported clinical history. Participants in the exposed group had met a COVID-19 case in the 2 weeks before joining the study. This entry comes from a study of blood T cell repertoires in COVID-19. In the original analysis: By means of reference gene primer amplification, nucleated cell counts were estimated. Sequenced by immunoSEQ multiplex PCR; TCRdb stores in-frame clones only, minus some. The D gene and trimming were derived from the DNA, and the V and J assignments and clone size from that table. The data contain about 210,000 clones, 86% of them singletons. The sequenced sample was PBMCs or T cells enriched from blood (not recorded which). The clonotype comes from a woman aged 25 to 45 who had been exposed to COVID-19.

The CDR3: CASSRGFNQPQHF. Written as DNA, the CDR3 is TGTGCCAGCAGCCGGGGCTTCAATCAGCCCCAGCATTTT. This chain joins TRBV3-1 (or the pseudogene TRBV3-2) and TRBJ1-5; perhaps TRBD1 as D (5 bases). This CDR3 has 13 amino acids. Trimming removed 4 bases from V and 3 bases from J, with 7 bases in between. CDR1 LGHDT and CDR2 YNNKEL come from the germline V gene (reference sequence).